A single sample is the source of the 30 T cell receptor beta chains below, sequenced in a study of blood T cells in healthy people across ages. Sample-barcoded 5' priming and a J-beta primer mix drove a second PCR of roughly 6 to 12 cycles. In TCRdb, the 5' RACE reads were re-called with MiXCR into one record per CDR3 protein. Of about 1.7 million distinct CDR3 sequences listed, 28% are singletons. The sample comprised blood. Receptors were obtained from a woman aged 25 to 39 in good health.

The chain links TRBV20-1 to TRBJ2-1; 7 bases fit TRBD2. The CDR3 is 12 residues long. Germline V CDR1 and CDR2: DFQATT, SNEGSKA (reference sequence). V lost 5 bases and J lost 8; bases outside the gene matches: 6. CDR3 residues: CSAVTSDDEQFF. CDR3 sequence (DNA): TGCAGTGCTGTTACTAGCGACGATGAGCAGTTCTTC.

This clonotype was recorded a few times. The chain employs TRBV15 and TRBJ2-2; 8 bases are a match to TRBD2. Trimming took 6 bases from V and 6 from J; bases not matched to a gene: 12. Germline V gives CDR1 LNHNV, CDR2 YYDKDF (reference sequence). The CDR3 spans 16 residues. CDR3 loop: CATSPGTSGSAGELFF. The CDR3 region has the DNA TGTGCCACCAGTCCCGGGACTAGTGGGTCCGCCGGGGAGCTGTTTTTT.

As concerns this clonotype: A junction end diverges from the germline sequence, so it may reflect a read error. The chain carries TRBV7-9 and TRBJ2-6; D gene unclear. This CDR3 is 15 amino acids long. The V gene's germline CDR1 is SEHNR and CDR2 FQNEAQ (reference sequence). The CDR3 here is CTSSPGHSGANVLTF. CDR3 DNA: TGTACCAGCAGCCCCGGTCACTCTGGGGCCAACGTCCTGACTTTC.

At least ten counts were recorded for this clonotype. This chain joins TRBV5-1 and TRBJ2-4; TRBD1 matches at 7 bases. The CDR3 spans 15 residues. Germline V gene sequence: CDR1 SGHRS, CDR2 YFSETQ. V lost 3 bases and J lost 0; bases outside the gene matches: 3. CDR3 residues: CASSSGQAAKNIQYF. The CDR3 DNA reads as TGCGCCAGCAGCTCCGGACAGGCAGCCAAAAACATTCAGTACTTC.

This rearrangement joins TRBV9 to TRBJ1-6; no firm D call. CDR3 length equals 15 residues. V was clipped by 0 bases and J by 0 bases, with 4 bases between them. Germline lookup yields CDR1 SGDLS and CDR2 YYNGEE. Here the CDR3 DNA reads TGTGCCAGCAGCGTAGAGTACTCCTATAATTCACCCCTCCACTTT. Its translation: CASSVEYSYNSPLHF.

This clonotype appeared once. The chain has TRBV6-5 and TRBJ2-3; 8 bases map to TRBD1. V lost 6 bases and J lost 1; bases outside the gene matches: 9. Germline V gives CDR1 MNHEY, CDR2 SVGAGI. The CDR3 spans 16 residues. CDR3 loop: CASRQGVRSGTDTQYF. The DNA of the CDR3 is TGTGCCAGCAGACAGGGGGTACGGTCAGGCACAGATACGCAGTATTTT.

Note on this clonotype: An end of the junction differs from the germline gene, which may be a read error. This chain links TRBV27 with TRBJ2-1; no definite D call. CDR3 length equals 13 residues. Germline lookup yields CDR1 MNHEY and CDR2 SMNVEV (reference sequence). This CDR3 reads CAGSSTSYNEQFF. The CDR3 DNA sequence: TGTGCCGGCAGTTCAACCTCCTACAATGAGCAGTTCTTC.

This clonotype was picked up a small number of times. The chain uses TRBV28 and TRBJ1-6; tentatively, D is TRBD1 (6 bases). Germline V gene data show CDR1 as MDHEN and CDR2 as SYDVKM. This CDR3 comprises 15 residues. V was trimmed by 7 bases and J by 4 bases, leaving 14 bases between them. The CDR3 sequence is CASTTPDRYNSPLHF. The CDR3 DNA sequence: TGTGCCAGCACCACCCCGGACAGATATAATTCACCCCTCCACTTT.

CDR3 DNA sequence: TGTGCCAGCAGTTTCGATGGTGGAAAAAATGAAAAACTGTTTTTT. As protein: CASSFDGGKNEKLFF. The chain couples TRBV12-3 or TRBV12-4 to TRBJ1-4; no clear D gene. Trimming took off 3 bases at V and 5 bases at J, with 13 bases between the two ends. The CDR3 spans 15 residues.

Notes on this clonotype: At one end, the junction sequence differs from germline, possibly due to a read error. The chain couples TRBV20-1 to TRBJ2-6; tentative D call: TRBD1 (6 bases). CDR1 is DFQATT, CDR2 SNEGSKA, per germline (reference sequence). The CDR3 runs 16 residues. The CDR3 here is CSARDSRPSGANVRTF. The CDR3 region has the DNA TGCAGTGCTAGGGACAGCCGCCCCTCTGGGGCCAACGTCCGGACTTTC.

V is TRBV5-1 and J is TRBJ1-2; 8 bases are a match to TRBD1. The CDR3 is made up of 16 amino acids. J was trimmed by 2 bases and V by 2 bases; bases with no gene match: 8. Germline values: CDR1 SGHRS, CDR2 YFSETQ. Here the CDR3 reads CASSLTGTGNNYGYTF. The DNA of the CDR3 is TGCGCCAGCAGCTTAACCGGGACAGGTAACAACTATGGCTACACCTTC.

The chain joins TRBV5-1 to TRBJ2-1; D assignment may be TRBD1 or TRBD2 (5 bases each). V was shortened by 1 base and J by 6 bases, with 23 bases between the two germline ends. The CDR3 loop spans 18 amino acids. Germline assignment: CDR1 SGHRS and CDR2 YFSETQ. Here the CDR3 DNA reads TGCGCCAGCAGCTTGCAGTCCTTAAGGGACGGGCGTATCAATGAGCAGTTCTTC. Translating gives CASSLQSLRDGRINEQFF.

V is TRBV2 and J is TRBJ1-5; TRBD1 agrees at 7 bases. The CDR3 is 15 residues long. The germline gives CDR1 SNHLY, CDR2 FYNNEI. J gave up 5 bases and V 2 bases, and 6 bases lay outside the gene matches. The CDR3 loop is CASSELGGGYQPQHF. The CDR3 DNA sequence: TGTGCCAGCAGTGAACTCGGAGGGGGCTATCAGCCCCAGCATTTT.

This clonotype has at least ten counts. The chain recombines TRBV29-1 with TRBJ2-7, with no clear D. Between the trimmed V and J ends, which lost 4 bases and 6 bases, there was a span of 13 bases. Germline V gives CDR1 SQVTM, CDR2 ANQGSEA. This CDR3 has 12 amino acids. The CDR3 bases are TGCAGCGTTGTGTGGGGAACGATCGAGCAGTACTTC. This gives the protein CSVVWGTIEQYF.

The chain employs TRBV20-1 and TRBJ2-5; TRBD2 matches at 8 bases. CDR3 size: 13 residues. Germline CDR1 reads DFQATT; CDR2 reads SNEGSKA (reference sequence). The V gene end was trimmed by 1 base and the J gene end by 9 bases; junction bases not matched to a gene: 7. DNA of the CDR3: TGCAGTGCTAGAGGGCGGGGGGCCGAGGCCCAGTACTTC. Translated, it gives CSARGRGAEAQYF.

The chain employs TRBV7-2 and TRBJ2-4; D possibly corresponds to TRBD1 (5 bases). The CDR3 runs to 15 residues. Per the germline V gene, CDR1 is SGHTA and CDR2 is FQGNSA. Trimming took 3 bases from V and 0 from J, leaving 9 bases between them. The DNA for the CDR3 is TGTGCCAGCAGCTTGGACAACTTAGCCAAAAACATTCAGTACTTC. Protein sequence: CASSLDNLAKNIQYF.

This clonotype has a handful of counts. The chain recombines TRBV24-1 with TRBJ2-5; the match to TRBD2 covers 8 bases. This CDR3 has 15 amino acids. CDR1 and CDR2 from the germline V gene are KGHDR and SFDVKD. With V trimmed by 6 bases and J by 1 base, 6 bases remained unmatched. This CDR3 reads CATSPAGGLQETQYF. The CDR3 DNA sequence: TGTGCCACCAGTCCGGCGGGGGGCCTCCAAGAGACCCAGTACTTC.

The sample holds a few counts of this clonotype. The rearrangement links TRBV11-2 to TRBJ2-7; D may be TRBD2 (6 bases). The end of the DNA is better explained by TRBJ2-5, so the J call may be wrong. The length of the CDR3 is 15 residues. Germline loops: CDR1 SGHAT, CDR2 FQNNGV. In nucleotides, the CDR3 is TGTGCCAGCGCCCCGGGGGTAGACCTGATGGAGACCCAGTACTTC. This sequence encodes CASAPGVDLMETQYF.

Note on this clonotype: A read error may account for a junction end that differs from germline. The CDR3 coding sequence is TGCAGCGTTAGAACGAGCTCCCACAATGAGCAGTTCTTC. Protein sequence: CSVRTSSHNEQFF. The J gene is TRBJ2-1, the V gene TRBV29-1; D is uncertain. Germline CDR1 is SQVTM and CDR2 is ANQGSEA. This CDR3 region has 13 residues.

This clonotype has more than one count but fewer than ten. This sequence joins TRBV3-1 and TRBJ2-1; either TRBD1 or TRBD2 may supply D (5 bases each). The CDR3 is 12 amino acids. Germline V gene lookup returns CDR1 LGHDT and CDR2 YNNKEL (reference sequence). Deletions cut 0 bases from V and 13 bases from J, with 10 bases between. The CDR3 DNA is TGTGCCAGCAGCCAAGATCTGAGGGGACAGTTCTTC. Protein: CASSQDLRGQFF.

This clonotype has more than one count but fewer than ten. V gene TRBV7-3 combines with J gene TRBJ1-1; 7 bases agree with TRBD1. CDR1 is SGHTA and CDR2 is FQGTGA in the germline V gene. Trimming cost V 0 bases and J 0 bases; bases outside gene matches: 13. The length of the CDR3 is 19 residues. Written as DNA, the CDR3 is TGTGCCAGCAGCTTAACTCCGGTCGGGACAGCCCCGATGAACACTGAAGCTTTCTTT. Translating gives CASSLTPVGTAPMNTEAFF.

This clonotype turned up a few times. This rearrangement joins TRBV7-2 to TRBJ2-7, with 8 bases fitting TRBD1. The CDR3 runs to 13 residues. Germline V gives CDR1 SGHTA, CDR2 FQGNSA. Unmatched junction bases numbered 4, after V lost 4 bases and J lost 5 bases. The CDR3 DNA reads TGTGCCAGCAGCTCGGGACAGGTGCACGAGCAGTACTTC. It yields the protein CASSSGQVHEQYF.

The rearrangement joins TRBV18 to TRBJ2-7; 9 bases are shared with TRBD1. This CDR3 region has 16 residues. V lost 2 bases and J lost 6; bases outside the gene matches: 11. Looked up from germline, CDR1 is KGHSH and CDR2 is LQKENI. The CDR3 nucleotides are TGTGCCAGCTCACCAGTGTTGGGGACAGGGCCGTCCGAGCAGTACTTC. Residues: CASSPVLGTGPSEQYF.

This clonotype showed up just once. A much more abundant neighbour one base away suggests this may be a read error. The V gene is TRBV20-1, the J gene TRBJ2-7; D gene uncertain. Trimming left V 1 base short and J 7 bases short, with 23 bases between. Germline CDR1 DFQATT, CDR2 SNEGSKA (reference sequence). CDR3 length: 16 residues. This CDR3 is CSARGRGPVHYNEQYF. CDR3 sequence (DNA): TGCAGTGCTAGAGGCCGAGGACCGGTCCACTACAATGAGCAGTACTTC.

This clonotype was detected only a few times. The chain joins TRBV30 to TRBJ1-2; no reliable D call. Germline V lookup: CDR1 GTSNPN, CDR2 SVGIG (reference sequence). V was shortened by 4 bases and J by 2 bases, with 14 bases between the two germline ends. The CDR3 spans 14 residues. CDR3 protein: CAWMRSSDNYGYTF. The CDR3 nucleotides read TGTGCCTGGATGCGGTCTTCAGACAACTATGGCTACACCTTC.

This clonotype was detected ten times or more. J is TRBJ2-5 and V is TRBV7-2; D not certain. From germline, CDR1 is SGHTA and CDR2 FQGNSA. CDR3 length equals 15 residues. Trimming removed 1 base at V and 1 base at J, with 10 bases between. This CDR3 is CASSLVAEPQETQYF. The CDR3, as DNA: TGTGCCAGCAGCTTAGTGGCGGAGCCCCAAGAGACCCAGTACTTC.

V usage is TRBV11-2 and J usage is TRBJ2-3; 8 bases line up with TRBD1. CDR1 is SGHAT, CDR2 FQNNGV, per germline. V shed 5 bases, J shed 7 bases, and the junction held 29 bases outside the gene matches. CDR3 length equals 21 residues. The CDR3 nucleotides read TGTGCCAGCAGCAAACAAGCATTAACCACGCCCGGAGACAGGGGCTATAATACGCAGTATTTT. Its protein is CASSKQALTTPGDRGYNTQYF.

The rearrangement joins TRBV20-1 to TRBJ2-7; 11 bases map to TRBD2. Germline values: CDR1 DFQATT, CDR2 SNEGSKA (reference sequence). This CDR3 contains 14 residues. Losses at the gene ends were 2 bases for V and 4 bases for J; bases not matched to a gene: 4. CDR3 DNA sequence: TGCAGTGCTAGACCGGCTAGCGGGGGGTACGAGCAGTACTTC. Its translation is CSARPASGGYEQYF.

The gene calls are TRBV25-1 and TRBJ2-3, with 9 bases fitting TRBD2. V lost 3 bases to trimming and J lost 2 bases; unmatched junction nucleotides: 12. The CDR3 covers 18 residues. Per the germline V gene, CDR1 is MGHDK and CDR2 is SYGVNS. The CDR3 sequence: CASSDYAGGGAPTDTQYF. The CDR3 DNA reads as TGTGCCAGCAGTGATTATGCTGGCGGGGGGGCCCCCACAGATACGCAGTATTTT.

With regard to this clonotype: A read error is possible here, since a much larger clone lies one base away. V is TRBV28 and J is TRBJ1-2; the D gene is possibly TRBD1 (6 bases). The CDR3 contains 13 residues. Per germline, CDR1 MDHEN and CDR2 SYDVKM. V lost 6 bases and J 1 base, leaving 9 bases between the germline ends. CDR3 amino acids: CASSRGFNYGYTF. CDR3 DNA sequence: TGTGCCAGCAGCAGGGGTTTTAACTATGGCTACACCTTC.